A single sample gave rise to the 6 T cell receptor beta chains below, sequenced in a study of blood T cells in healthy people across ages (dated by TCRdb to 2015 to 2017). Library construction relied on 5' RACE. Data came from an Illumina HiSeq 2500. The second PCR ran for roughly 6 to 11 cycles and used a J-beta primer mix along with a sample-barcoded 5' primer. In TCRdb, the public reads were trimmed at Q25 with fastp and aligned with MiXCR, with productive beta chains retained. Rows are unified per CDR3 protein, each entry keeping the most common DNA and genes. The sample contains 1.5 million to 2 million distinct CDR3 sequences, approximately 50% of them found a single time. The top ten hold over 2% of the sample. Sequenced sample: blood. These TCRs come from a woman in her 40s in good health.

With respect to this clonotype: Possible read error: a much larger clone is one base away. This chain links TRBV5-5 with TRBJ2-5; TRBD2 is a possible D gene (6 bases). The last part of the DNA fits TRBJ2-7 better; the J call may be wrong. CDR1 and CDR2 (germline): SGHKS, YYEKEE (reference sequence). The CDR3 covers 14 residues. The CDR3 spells CASTPSYGDSEQYF. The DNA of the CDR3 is TGTGCCAGCACCCCTTCCTATGGGGACTCCGAGCAGTACTTC.

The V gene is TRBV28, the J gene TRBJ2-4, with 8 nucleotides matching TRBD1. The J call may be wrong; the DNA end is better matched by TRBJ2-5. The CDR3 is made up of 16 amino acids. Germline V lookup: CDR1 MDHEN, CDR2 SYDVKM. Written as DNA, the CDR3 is TGTGCCAGCAGTTTAGGGGGGACAGGTGGGGGAGAGACCCAGTACTTC. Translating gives CASSLGGTGGGETQYF.

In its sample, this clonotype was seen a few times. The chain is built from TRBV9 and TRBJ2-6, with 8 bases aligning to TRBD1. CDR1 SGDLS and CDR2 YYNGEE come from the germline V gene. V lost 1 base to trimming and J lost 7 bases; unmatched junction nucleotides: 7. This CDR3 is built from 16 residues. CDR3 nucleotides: TGTGCCAGCAGCGTAATCCAGGGGGCAACAGCCAACGTCCTGACTTTC. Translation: CASSVIQGATANVLTF.

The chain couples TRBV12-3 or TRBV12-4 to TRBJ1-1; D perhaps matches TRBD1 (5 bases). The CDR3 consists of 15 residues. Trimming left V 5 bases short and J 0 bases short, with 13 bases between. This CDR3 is CASSPGGQLNTEAFF. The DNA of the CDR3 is TGTGCCAGCAGTCCGGGAGGACAATTGAACACTGAAGCTTTCTTT.

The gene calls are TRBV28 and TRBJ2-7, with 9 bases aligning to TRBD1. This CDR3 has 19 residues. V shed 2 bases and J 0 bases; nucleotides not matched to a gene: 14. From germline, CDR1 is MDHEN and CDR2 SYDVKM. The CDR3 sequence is CASSLPRQGDKLSSYEQYF. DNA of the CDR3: TGTGCCAGCAGTTTACCCCGACAGGGGGACAAATTGAGCTCCTACGAGCAGTACTTC.

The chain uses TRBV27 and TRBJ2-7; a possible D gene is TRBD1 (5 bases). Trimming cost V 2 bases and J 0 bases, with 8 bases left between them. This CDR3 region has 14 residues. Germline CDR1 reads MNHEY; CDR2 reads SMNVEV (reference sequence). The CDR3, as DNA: TGTGCCAGCAGTTTAGACGACAGCTCCTACGAGCAGTACTTC. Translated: CASSLDDSSYEQYF.